Here is one T cell receptor beta chain with its context. Its antigen remains unidentified. This record belongs to a study of shared clonotypes between healthy human individuals. Study-level background: Per-donor plates numbered three CD4 naive, three CD4 memory, two CD8 naive and one CD8 memory. Study outcomes and limitations: Researchers sampled blood only, noting tissue repertoires likely differ.

Assay execution took place at the deep level. TCRdb keeps only in-frame clones here, not all; method: immunoSEQ multiplex PCR. The sample yields a few million clones, approximately 92% seen once. This CDR3 has 12 amino acids. The V gene lost 1 base and the J gene lost 11 bases, with 12 bases spanning the gap. Germline-derived CDR1 and CDR2 are SGHKS and YYEKEE (reference sequence). Sequencing was done on a sample of naive CD4+ T cells sorted from blood. Regarding subset: CD45RA+ positively selected. This sequence was found in a young man in good health. The V and J genes are TRBV5-5 and TRBJ1-1; D ambiguous. The chain's CDR3 is CASSLSGISAFF. The CDR3 region has the DNA TGTGCCAGCAGCTTGAGCGGCATTTCGGCTTTCTTT.